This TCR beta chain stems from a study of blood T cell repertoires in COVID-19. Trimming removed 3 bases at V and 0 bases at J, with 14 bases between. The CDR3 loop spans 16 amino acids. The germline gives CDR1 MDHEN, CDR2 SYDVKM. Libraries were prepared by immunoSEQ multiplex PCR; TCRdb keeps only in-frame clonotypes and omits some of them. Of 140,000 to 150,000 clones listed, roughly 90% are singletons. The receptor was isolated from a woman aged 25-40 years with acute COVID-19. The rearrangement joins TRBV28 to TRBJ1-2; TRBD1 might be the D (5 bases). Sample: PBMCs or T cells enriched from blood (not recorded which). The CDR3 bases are TGTGCCAGCAGTTTGGTATCGGGGGTATCTAACTATGGCTACACCTTC. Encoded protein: CASSLVSGVSNYGYTF.